Listed below are T cell receptor beta chains from one sample, sequenced in a study of vaccination effects on CD4 cells after COVID-19. Using immunoSEQ multiplex PCR, the repertoire was profiled, and TCRdb retains in-frame clones only, with some absent. The table records 70,000 or so clones, 78% of them present only once. Their recognized antigens are unknown. The sequencing here drew on CD4+ T cells from PBMCs cultured with SARS-CoV-2 spike peptides, taken before COVID-19 vaccination. All receptors come from a human donor who received a COVID-19 vaccine. CDR3s include the opening cysteine and the closing phenylalanine or tryptophan. The D gene is left open where the match is weak. Size is stated for part of the rows, as once, few or many counts, or as a class when the clone is expanded.

clone_size j_call v_call d_call cdr3_nt cdr3_aa
few TRBJ1-1 TRBV20-1 NA TGCAGTGCTAGTCCCTATGTGGAGGGTATGAACACTGAAGCTTTCTTT CSASPYVEGMNTEAFF
NA TRBJ2-1 TRBV5-8 NA TGTGCCAGCAGCTGGACCCACAGGGGAGGGCAGTTCTTC CASSWTHRGGQFF
few TRBJ1-2 TRBV2 NA TGTGCCAGCAGTGCGAAAGCCATAAGCATAGTCTATGGCTACACCTTC CASSAKAISIVYGYTF
NA TRBJ2-3 TRBV29-1 TRBD2 TGCAGCGAGCGGGGAAACACAGATACGCAGTATTTT CSERGNTDTQYF
NA TRBJ2-2 TRBV4-3 TRBD1 TGCGCCAGCAGCCGCCAGGACAGGGGGAACACCGGGGAGCTGTTTTTT CASSRQDRGNTGELFF
NA TRBJ1-2 TRBV7-2 NA TGTGCCAGCAGCTCCACGCGTGGGGGGGAGTTTGGCTACACCTTC CASSSTRGGEFGYTF
NA TRBJ2-1 TRBV11-3 NA TGTGCCAGCAGCCCCGATGGAGGGCTCAATGAGCAGTTCTTC CASSPDGGLNEQFF
NA TRBJ2-3 TRBV5-1 NA TGCGCCAGCAGCTTGGTTACAGATACGCAGTATTTT CASSLVTDTQYF
few TRBJ2-1 TRBV19 TRBD1 TGTGCCAGTAGTAGACAGGGAAGCAATGAGCAGTTCTTC CASSRQGSNEQFF
NA TRBJ2-5 TRBV6-5 TRBD1 TGTGCCAGCAGGGGCTACAGGGGACACCAAGAGACCCAGTACTTC CASRGYRGHQETQYF
NA TRBJ2-3 TRBV29-1 TRBD1 TGCAGCGTAGCCACAGGGGGCGCAGATACGCAGTATTTT CSVATGGADTQYF
NA TRBJ1-2 TRBV10-3 NA TGTGCCATCAGAGAAGCGGGACGGCCCTATGGCTACACCTTC CAIREAGRPYGYTF
few TRBJ2-2 TRBV18 NA TGTGCCAGCTCACCACGGACCCTCGACGGGGAGCTGTTTTTT CASSPRTLDGELFF
NA TRBJ2-2 TRBV5-1 NA TGCGCCAGCAGCTTAGGGGTACAGGGAACCGGGGAGCTGTTTTTT CASSLGVQGTGELFF
NA TRBJ1-4 TRBV7-2 NA TGTGCCAGCAGCTCGCGGGGGTGGGGGGAGGAAAAACTGTTTTTT CASSSRGWGEEKLFF
NA TRBJ2-3 TRBV5-4 NA TGTGCCAGCAGCTTGGGGGGGGGCTCAGATACGCAGTATTTT CASSLGGGSDTQYF
few TRBJ1-5 TRBV18 NA TGTGCCAGCTCACGTCTAGGGGAAGGGCAGCCCCAGCATTTT CASSRLGEGQPQHF
NA TRBJ1-1 TRBV13 NA TGTGCCAGCAGCCCGAAACCAGGGGCTGAAGCTTTCTTT CASSPKPGAEAFF